These T cell receptor beta chains were read from a single sample in a study of blood T cell repertoires in COVID-19. Measured with immunoSEQ multiplex PCR; TCRdb has only the in-frame clones, and not every one. This table holds around 30,000 clones, about 90% found once. What was sequenced was peripheral blood. Source of these receptors: a man aged 80 or over with acute or convalescent COVID-19. Each CDR3 is given with its conserved first and last residue. D genes are given only for firm matches. Clone size is not always given. Where it is, it says once, few, many or a class for expanded clones.

abundance	j_gene	v_gene	d_gene	CDR3aa	CDR3nt
-	TRBJ1-1	TRBV30	-	CAWSGTRREHLNTEAFF	TGTGCCTGGAGTGGTACCCGTCGGGAGCACTTGAACACTGAAGCTTTCTTT
-	TRBJ2-2	TRBV2	-	CASSTGIGELFF	TGTGCCAGCAGTACAGGGATCGGGGAGCTGTTTTTT
-	TRBJ1-2	TRBV19	TRBD1	CATTTAGTGNGYTF	TGTGCCACTACTACAGCCGGGACAGGGAATGGCTACACCTTC
-	TRBJ1-5	TRBV5-1	-	CASSLDGGFNQPQHF	TGCGCCAGCAGCTTGGATGGAGGGTTCAATCAGCCCCAGCATTTT
once	TRBJ1-2	TRBV19	-	CATKGIGGVYGYTF	TGTGCCACTAAGGGAATTGGGGGGGTCTATGGCTACACCTTC
-	TRBJ2-3	TRBV6-5	-	CASSYGRPNTDTQYF	TGTGCCAGCAGTTACGGGCGCCCAAACACAGATACGCAGTATTTT
-	TRBJ2-4	TRBV5-5	-	CASSLAVGHALQYF	TGTGCCAGCAGCTTGGCCGTGGGACACGCACTTCAGTACTTC
-	TRBJ2-7	TRBV5-1	TRBD1	CASTVGTAWDEQYF	TGCGCCAGCACGGTGGGGACAGCTTGGGACGAGCAGTACTTC
once	TRBJ1-5	TRBV10-3	-	CATSIGGVNQPQHF	TGTGCCACTTCAATAGGGGGGGTCAATCAGCCCCAGCATTTT
-	TRBJ2-5	TRBV11-3	TRBD2	CASSSGAGVPQYF	TGTGCCAGCAGCTCGGGAGCGGGGGTTCCACAGTACTTC
-	TRBJ1-2	TRBV29-1	-	CSVQDLGYGYTF	TGCAGCGTTCAGGATCTGGGCTATGGCTACACCTTC
-	TRBJ1-4	TRBV9	-	CASSVDQGGEKLFF	TGTGCCAGCAGCGTAGACCAGGGAGGAGAAAAACTGTTTTTT